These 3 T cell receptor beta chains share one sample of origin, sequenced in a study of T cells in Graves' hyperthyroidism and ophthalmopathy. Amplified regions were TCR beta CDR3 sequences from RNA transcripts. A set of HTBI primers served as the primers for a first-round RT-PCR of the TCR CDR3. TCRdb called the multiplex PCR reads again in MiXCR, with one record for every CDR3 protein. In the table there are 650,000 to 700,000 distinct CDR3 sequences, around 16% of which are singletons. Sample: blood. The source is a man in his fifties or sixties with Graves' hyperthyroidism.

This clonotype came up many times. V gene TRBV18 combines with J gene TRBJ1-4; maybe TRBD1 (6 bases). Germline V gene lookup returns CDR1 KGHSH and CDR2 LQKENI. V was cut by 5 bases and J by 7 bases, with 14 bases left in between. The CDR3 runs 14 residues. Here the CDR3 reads CASSVLGQLEKLFF. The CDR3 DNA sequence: TGTGCCAGCTCAGTCCTTGGACAGCTTGAAAAACTGTTTTTT.

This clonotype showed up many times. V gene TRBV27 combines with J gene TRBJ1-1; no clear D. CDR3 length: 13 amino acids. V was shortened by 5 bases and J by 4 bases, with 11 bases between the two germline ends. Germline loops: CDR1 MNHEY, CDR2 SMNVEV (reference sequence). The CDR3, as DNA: TGTGCCAGCAGTCCTACACTTACCACTGAAGCTTTCTTT. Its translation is CASSPTLTTEAFF.

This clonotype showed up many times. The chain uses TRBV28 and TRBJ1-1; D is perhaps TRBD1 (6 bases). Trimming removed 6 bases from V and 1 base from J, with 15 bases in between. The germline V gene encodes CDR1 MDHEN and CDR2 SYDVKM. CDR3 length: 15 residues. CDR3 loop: CASRGGGHANTEAFF. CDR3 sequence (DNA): TGTGCCAGCAGGGGGGGCGGACATGCGAACACTGAAGCTTTCTTT.